Listed below are T cell receptor beta chains from one sample, sequenced in a study of PD-L1 blockade in urothelial cancer. TCRdb keeps only in-frame clones here, not all; method: immunoSEQ multiplex PCR. Of 50,000 to 70,000 clones listed, 81% are singletons. The sample in question was PBMCs, obtained around atezolizumab (anti-PD-L1) treatment. These receptors all come from a man between 65 and 79 years old with urothelial cancer. Both conserved end residues are part of each CDR3. A D gene is named only where the DNA matches it firmly. Rows give clone size only sometimes, using once, few, many, or a class for an expanded clone.

v_gene: TRBV29-1
j_gene: TRBJ2-7
abundance: NA
d_gene: TRBD2
CDR3aa: CSVVASGGREQYF
CDR3nt: TGCAGCGTTGTGGCTAGCGGGGGGAGGGAGCAGTACTTC

v_gene: TRBV29-1
j_gene: TRBJ2-7
abundance: once
d_gene: TRBD2
CDR3aa: CSVESFGGRAKEQYF
CDR3nt: TGCAGCGTTGAATCGTTCGGCGGGAGGGCCAAAGAGCAGTACTTC

v_gene: TRBV6-5
j_gene: TRBJ1-3
abundance: NA
d_gene: NA
CDR3aa: CASRNPQADTIYF
CDR3nt: TGTGCCAGCAGAAACCCTCAGGCAGACACCATATATTTT

v_gene: TRBV5-4
j_gene: TRBJ2-3
abundance: NA
d_gene: NA
CDR3aa: CASSFAEPPEDTQYF
CDR3nt: TGTGCCAGCAGCTTTGCGGAGCCACCGGAGGATACGCAGTATTTT

v_gene: TRBV9
j_gene: TRBJ2-2
abundance: NA
d_gene: TRBD2
CDR3aa: CASSAPGTITGELFF
CDR3nt: TGTGCCAGCAGCGCCCCCGGGACTATTACCGGGGAGCTGTTTTTT

v_gene: TRBV9
j_gene: TRBJ2-1
abundance: NA
d_gene: NA
CDR3aa: CASSVADRYNEQFF
CDR3nt: TGTGCCAGCAGCGTAGCGGACAGATACAATGAGCAGTTCTTC

v_gene: TRBV4-3
j_gene: TRBJ2-5
abundance: NA
d_gene: NA
CDR3aa: CASSQDRGILGETQYF
CDR3nt: TGCGCCAGCAGCCAAGATCGCGGGATCCTTGGGGAGACCCAGTACTTC

v_gene: TRBV6-5
j_gene: TRBJ2-5
abundance: NA
d_gene: NA
CDR3aa: CASSFWAGTRDETQYF
CDR3nt: TGTGCCAGCAGTTTTTGGGCCGGGACTCGTGATGAGACCCAGTACTTC

v_gene: TRBV27
j_gene: TRBJ2-1
abundance: NA
d_gene: NA
CDR3aa: CASSLRLVRNEQFF
CDR3nt: TGTGCCAGCAGCCTACGACTAGTGCGCAATGAGCAGTTCTTC

v_gene: TRBV9
j_gene: TRBJ1-1
abundance: NA
d_gene: NA
CDR3aa: CASSGYQGRLTEAFF
CDR3nt: TGTGCCAGCAGCGGTTATCAGGGTCGTCTCACTGAAGCTTTCTTT

v_gene: TRBV5-1
j_gene: TRBJ1-1
abundance: NA
d_gene: NA
CDR3aa: CASKRGVGELTEAFF
CDR3nt: TGCGCCAGCAAGCGGGGGGTGGGGGAGCTCACTGAAGCTTTCTTT

v_gene: TRBV18
j_gene: TRBJ1-1
abundance: once
d_gene: NA
CDR3aa: CASSPPLRSGTEAFF
CDR3nt: TGTGCCAGCTCACCACCTTTGAGGAGCGGCACTGAAGCTTTCTTT

v_gene: TRBV2
j_gene: TRBJ1-5
abundance: NA
d_gene: TRBD1
CDR3aa: CASSEGRGRYQPQHF
CDR3nt: TGTGCCAGCAGTGAAGGAAGGGGGCGATATCAGCCCCAGCATTTT

v_gene: TRBV30
j_gene: TRBJ2-1
abundance: NA
d_gene: TRBD2
CDR3aa: CAWRGRREAHNEQFF
CDR3nt: TGTGCCTGGAGGGGGAGGCGGGAGGCACACAATGAGCAGTTCTTC

v_gene: TRBV28
j_gene: TRBJ2-7
abundance: few
d_gene: TRBD1
CDR3aa: CASSWTGVTYEQYF
CDR3nt: TGTGCCAGCAGTTGGACAGGTGTAACCTACGAGCAGTACTTC

v_gene: TRBV9
j_gene: TRBJ1-1
abundance: NA
d_gene: TRBD1
CDR3aa: CASSPLRGGGTEAFF
CDR3nt: TGTGCCAGCAGCCCCCTCCGAGGGGGCGGGACTGAAGCTTTCTTT

v_gene: TRBV27
j_gene: TRBJ1-5
abundance: NA
d_gene: NA
CDR3aa: CASSTGFNQPQHF
CDR3nt: TGTGCCAGCAGTACAGGATTCAATCAGCCCCAGCATTTT

v_gene: TRBV5-1
j_gene: TRBJ2-7
abundance: NA
d_gene: NA
CDR3aa: CASSLNTVEQYF
CDR3nt: TGCGCCAGCAGCTTAAACACCGTCGAGCAGTACTTC

v_gene: TRBV10-3
j_gene: TRBJ2-7
abundance: NA
d_gene: TRBD2
CDR3aa: CAISGESGRSSYEQYF
CDR3nt: TGTGCCATCAGTGGGGAAAGCGGGAGGAGCTCCTACGAGCAGTACTTC

v_gene: TRBV29-1
j_gene: TRBJ2-7
abundance: NA
d_gene: TRBD2
CDR3aa: CSVVGLADDTYEQYF
CDR3nt: TGCAGCGTTGTCGGGCTAGCGGATGACACCTACGAGCAGTACTTC

v_gene: TRBV4-2
j_gene: TRBJ2-1
abundance: NA
d_gene: NA
CDR3aa: CASSPGTYNEQFF
CDR3nt: TGTGCCAGCAGCCCGGGAACCTACAATGAGCAGTTCTTC

v_gene: TRBV5-1
j_gene: TRBJ2-5
abundance: NA
d_gene: TRBD2
CDR3aa: CASSLSTGLKFGTQYF
CDR3nt: TGCGCCAGCAGCTTGTCCACGGGACTAAAGTTTGGGACCCAGTACTTC

v_gene: TRBV19
j_gene: TRBJ2-3
abundance: NA
d_gene: NA
CDR3aa: CASSITGTSSSTDTQYF
CDR3nt: TGTGCCAGTAGTATCACCGGGACATCGAGCAGCACAGATACGCAGTATTTT

v_gene: TRBV6-4
j_gene: TRBJ2-3
abundance: NA
d_gene: NA
CDR3aa: CASSDSGSPTDTQYF
CDR3nt: TGTGCCAGCAGTGACTCTGGGAGCCCCACAGATACGCAGTATTTT

v_gene: TRBV27
j_gene: TRBJ2-7
abundance: NA
d_gene: TRBD2
CDR3aa: CASSLSGRALGEQYF
CDR3nt: TGTGCCAGCAGTTTAAGTGGGAGGGCCTTAGGGGAGCAGTACTTC

v_gene: TRBV11-2
j_gene: TRBJ1-2
abundance: NA
d_gene: NA
CDR3aa: CASSPGDLLYGYTF
CDR3nt: TGTGCCAGCAGTCCAGGGGACCTACTCTATGGCTACACCTTC

v_gene: TRBV28
j_gene: TRBJ2-7
abundance: NA
d_gene: TRBD1
CDR3aa: CASSWDRNPIGQYF
CDR3nt: TGTGCCAGCAGTTGGGACAGGAATCCAATCGGGCAGTACTTC

v_gene: TRBV25-1
j_gene: TRBJ2-1
abundance: NA
d_gene: TRBD2
CDR3aa: CASSESLAGGEEQFF
CDR3nt: TGTGCCAGCAGTGAATCGCTAGCGGGAGGAGAAGAGCAGTTCTTC

v_gene: TRBV7-3
j_gene: TRBJ1-1
abundance: once
d_gene: NA
CDR3aa: CASSLTGGQTEAFF
CDR3nt: TGTGCCAGCAGCTTAACAGGGGGTCAGACTGAAGCTTTCTTT

v_gene: TRBV7-3
j_gene: TRBJ1-1
abundance: NA
d_gene: NA
CDR3aa: CASSATGSDTEAFF
CDR3nt: TGTGCCAGCAGCGCGACAGGTTCCGACACTGAAGCTTTCTTT

v_gene: TRBV27
j_gene: TRBJ1-2
abundance: once
d_gene: TRBD1
CDR3aa: CASSPGGSYGYTF
CDR3nt: TGTGCCAGCAGCCCAGGGGGGAGCTATGGCTACACCTTC

v_gene: TRBV7-9
j_gene: TRBJ2-1
abundance: medium-sized
d_gene: TRBD2
CDR3aa: CASSLTSGRAWNEQFF
CDR3nt: TGTGCCAGCAGCTTAACTAGCGGGAGGGCCTGGAATGAGCAGTTCTTC

v_gene: TRBV2
j_gene: TRBJ1-5
abundance: NA
d_gene: TRBD1
CDR3aa: CASSTGEVSNQPQHF
CDR3nt: TGTGCCAGCAGTACAGGGGAGGTAAGCAATCAGCCCCAGCATTTT

v_gene: TRBV6-5
j_gene: TRBJ2-1
abundance: NA
d_gene: TRBD2
CDR3aa: CASREGLGSYNEQFF
CDR3nt: TGTGCCAGCAGAGAGGGACTAGGCTCCTACAATGAGCAGTTCTTC

v_gene: TRBV19
j_gene: TRBJ2-7
abundance: NA
d_gene: NA
CDR3aa: CASKQASSYEQYF
CDR3nt: TGTGCCAGTAAGCAGGCATCCTCCTACGAGCAGTACTTC

v_gene: TRBV5-8
j_gene: TRBJ1-5
abundance: NA
d_gene: NA
CDR3aa: CASSLGAYSNQPQHF
CDR3nt: TGTGCCAGCAGCTTGGGTGCCTATAGCAATCAGCCCCAGCATTTT

v_gene: TRBV4-2
j_gene: TRBJ2-7
abundance: NA
d_gene: TRBD2
CDR3aa: CASSQDEIAGASYEQYF
CDR3nt: TGTGCCAGCAGCCAAGATGAAATAGCGGGAGCTAGCTACGAGCAGTACTTC

v_gene: TRBV4-1
j_gene: TRBJ2-6
abundance: NA
d_gene: NA
CDR3aa: CASSQGILRRVSGANVLTF
CDR3nt: TGCGCCAGCAGCCAAGGTATACTAAGGAGGGTCTCTGGGGCCAACGTCCTGACTTTC

v_gene: TRBV11-2
j_gene: TRBJ2-1
abundance: NA
d_gene: NA
CDR3aa: CASSPGPGLRDEQFF
CDR3nt: TGTGCCAGCAGCCCGGGACCGGGACTTCGTGATGAGCAGTTCTTC

v_gene: TRBV5-1
j_gene: TRBJ1-2
abundance: once
d_gene: NA
CDR3aa: CASSTIGGRAASMRYTF
CDR3nt: TGCGCCAGCAGCACCATCGGAGGGAGGGCCGCCTCTATGCGCTACACCTTC

v_gene: TRBV11-1
j_gene: TRBJ2-3
abundance: NA
d_gene: NA
CDR3aa: CASSRGSVTDTQYF
CDR3nt: TGTGCCAGCAGCCGGGGGAGCGTGACAGATACGCAGTATTTT

v_gene: TRBV5-3
j_gene: TRBJ1-2
abundance: NA
d_gene: NA
CDR3aa: CARMEHIELWAPGKVYGYTF
CDR3nt: TGTGCCAGAATGGAACACATTGAATTGTGGGCGCCGGGGAAGGTCTATGGCTACACCTTC

v_gene: TRBV11-1
j_gene: TRBJ1-1
abundance: few
d_gene: TRBD1
CDR3aa: CASSHDRELGTEAFF
CDR3nt: TGTGCCAGCAGCCACGACAGGGAGTTGGGCACTGAAGCTTTCTTT

v_gene: TRBV10-2
j_gene: TRBJ1-1
abundance: once
d_gene: NA
CDR3aa: CASSESRRNTEAFF
CDR3nt: TGCGCCAGCAGTGAGAGCCGGAGGAACACTGAAGCTTTCTTT

v_gene: TRBV11-3
j_gene: TRBJ2-2
abundance: NA
d_gene: NA
CDR3aa: CASSQRANLAGELFF
CDR3nt: TGTGCCAGCAGCCAGCGGGCCAATCTGGCCGGGGAGCTGTTTTTT

v_gene: TRBV30
j_gene: TRBJ1-2
abundance: NA
d_gene: NA
CDR3aa: CAWDRTGVNGYTF
CDR3nt: TGTGCCTGGGACCGAACCGGAGTTAATGGCTACACCTTC

v_gene: TRBV2
j_gene: TRBJ2-2
abundance: few
d_gene: NA
CDR3aa: CASSPTQAGELFF
CDR3nt: TGTGCCAGCAGTCCGACGCAGGCCGGGGAGCTGTTTTTT

v_gene: TRBV15
j_gene: TRBJ1-3
abundance: NA
d_gene: NA
CDR3aa: CATSARDTSSGNTIYF
CDR3nt: TGTGCCACCAGCGCCCGGGACACAAGCTCTGGAAACACCATATATTTT